This T cell receptor (beta chain) originates from a study of blood T cell repertoires in COVID-19. CDR1 and CDR2 from the germline V gene are LGHDT and YNNKEL (reference sequence). CDR3 length equals 13 residues. Trimming took off 5 bases at V and 0 bases at J, with 5 bases between the two ends. The data were produced by immunoSEQ multiplex PCR, yet TCRdb's version contains in-frame clones alone and is incomplete. The sample yields approximately 280,000 clones, 89% seen once. The sample comprised peripheral blood. The V call is TRBV3-1 (or the pseudogene TRBV3-2), the J call TRBJ1-5; D is perhaps TRBD1 (5 bases). This clonotype was obtained from a woman aged 55-70 years with acute or convalescent COVID-19. The CDR3 spells CASSRGSNQPQHF. In DNA form, the CDR3 reads TGTGCCAGCAGCAGGGGTAGCAATCAGCCCCAGCATTTT.